This TCR beta chain is drawn from a study of T cells in Graves' hyperthyroidism and ophthalmopathy. Turning to the study itself: Initial diagnosis, before any treatment, was when peripheral blood was collected.

CDR1 and CDR2 from the germline V gene are SNHLY and FYNNEI. Trimming at V came to 7 bases and at J to 1 base, leaving 4 bases not matched to a gene. The CDR3 runs 15 residues. This clonotype was counted many times. Lactation, pregnancy, other autoimmune disease or uncontrolled infection excluded patients. Diagnosis rested on symptoms, serum thyroxine and TRAb, thyroid ultrasound, and orbital computed tomography. The CDR3 regions of TCR beta were amplified from RNA transcripts. A first-round RT-PCR of the TCR CDR3 used the HTBI primer set. TCRdb redid the calling of the multiplex PCR reads with MiXCR, one entry per CDR3 protein. The sample has 300,000 to 450,000 distinct CDR3 sequences, 15% to 18% seen once; the top ten hold approximately 30%.

This chain joins TRBV2 and TRBJ2-5; 12 nucleotides match TRBD2. This TCR came from a woman aged 18-35 years with Graves' hyperthyroidism that later progressed to Graves' ophthalmopathy. Specimen: blood. The DNA for the CDR3 is TGTGCCAGCACCCTAGCGGGAGGGGTCCAAGAGACCCAGTACTTC. Translation gives CASTLAGGVQETQYF.